A selection of T cell receptor beta chains follows, all from one sample in a study of human T cells and chemical hapten exposure. TCRdb ran MiXCR on the RACE reads and lists one entry per CDR3 protein. Among fewer than 100,000 distinct CDR3 sequences, approximately 13% were seen once, and the ten largest hold roughly 2%. The sequencing used whole blood, collected in connection with sensitization to the hapten diphenylcyclopropenone (DPC). The receptors stem from a middle-aged woman with alopecia areata. Some clones in this sample may be carry-over from other donors' samples. Each CDR3 is given with its conserved first and last residue. A D gene is named only where the DNA matches it firmly. A row's size may be missing; if present it is once, few, many or a size class.

14	many	TRBV6-2/TRBV6-3	TRBD1	TRBJ2-1	CASSWGTGRNEQFF	TGTGCCAGCAGCTGGGGGACAGGACGTAATGAGCAGTTCTTC
14	few	TRBV7-2	TRBD2	TRBJ2-7	CASSFTSGNYEQYF	TGTGCCAGCAGCTTCACTAGCGGGAACTACGAGCAGTACTTC
15	-	TRBV5-4	TRBD2	TRBJ2-7	CASSLVAGGLDEQYF	TGTGCCAGCAGCTTGGTTGCGGGAGGTCTAGACGAGCAGTACTTC
15	many	TRBV29-1	-	TRBJ2-1	CSVEDPTRIYNEQFF	TGCAGCGTTGAAGATCCGACTAGAATCTACAATGAGCAGTTCTTC
15	-	TRBV14	-	TRBJ1-1	CASSSSPALNTEAFF	TGTGCCAGCAGCTCCTCCCCGGCATTGAACACTGAAGCTTTCTTT
15	many	TRBV9	-	TRBJ1-3	CASSPPGVSGNTIYF	TGTGCCAGCAGCCCTCCCGGGGTCTCTGGAAACACCATATATTTT
19	-	TRBV5-5	TRBD2	TRBJ2-7	CASSPKMVAASGIFYEQYF	TGTGCCAGCAGCCCTAAAATGGTGGCGGCTAGCGGGATTTTCTACGAGCAGTACTTC
13	-	TRBV6-5	-	TRBJ1-5	CASSYLEGQPQHF	TGTGCCAGCAGTTACCTAGAGGGACAGCCCCAGCATTTT
11	many	TRBV2	-	TRBJ2-2	CASSETGELFF	TGTGCCAGCAGTGAAACCGGGGAGCTGTTTTTT
20	few	TRBV20-1	TRBD2	TRBJ2-3	CSARSQALAGLYFEADTQYF	TGCAGTGCTAGATCACAAGCACTAGCGGGTCTTTATTTCGAGGCAGATACGCAGTATTTT
17	-	TRBV14	TRBD2	TRBJ2-3	CASSQEGLAGRGDTQYF	TGTGCCAGCAGCCAAGAAGGGTTAGCGGGCCGAGGGGATACGCAGTATTTT
19	-	TRBV6-5	-	TRBJ1-5	CASSYSFPGAGDPGQPQHF	TGTGCCAGCAGTTACTCGTTCCCCGGCGCGGGCGACCCTGGTCAGCCCCAGCATTTT
13	-	TRBV29-1	-	TRBJ1-2	CSAITGTNYGYTF	TGCAGCGCTATTACCGGGACAAACTATGGCTACACCTTC
15	few	TRBV7-2	TRBD2	TRBJ2-7	CASSLTSGGTYEQYF	TGTGCCAGCAGCTTAACTAGCGGGGGGACCTACGAGCAGTACTTC
16	many	TRBV20-1	TRBD2	TRBJ2-2	CSAPTSGVLNTGELFF	TGCAGTGCTCCCACTAGCGGGGTCTTGAACACCGGGGAGCTGTTTTTT
15	-	TRBV19	TRBD2	TRBJ2-1	CASSIGTSGGNEQFF	TGTGCCAGTAGTATAGGTACTAGCGGGGGGAATGAGCAGTTCTTC
15	-	TRBV30	TRBD1	TRBJ1-5	CAYGDRGRGNQPQHF	TGTGCCTACGGGGACAGGGGGCGGGGCAATCAGCCCCAGCATTTT
13	many	TRBV6-2/TRBV6-3	TRBD1	TRBJ1-2	CASSYRGPYGYTF	TGTGCCAGCAGTTACAGGGGGCCCTATGGCTACACCTTC
12	-	TRBV28	-	TRBJ2-7	CASSSVSYEQYF	TGTGCCAGCAGCTCTGTGTCCTACGAGCAGTACTTC
16	few	TRBV20-1	TRBD1	TRBJ2-1	CSVRGVQGASYNEQFF	TGCAGTGTTCGTGGGGTACAGGGGGCGTCCTACAATGAGCAGTTCTTC
14	-	TRBV5-4	-	TRBJ2-1	CASSLAIGGGEQFF	TGTGCCAGCAGCTTGGCCATAGGAGGGGGTGAGCAGTTCTTC
13	-	TRBV29-1	-	TRBJ1-1	CSVGGTGSAEAFF	TGCAGCGTGGGGGGAACAGGTAGCGCTGAAGCTTTCTTT
15	few	TRBV21-1	-	TRBJ1-1	CASSNRQGARTEAFF	TGTGCCAGCAGCAACAGACAGGGGGCTCGGACTGAAGCTTTCTTT
16	-	TRBV2	TRBD1	TRBJ1-5	CASRHPGQGTNQPQHF	TGTGCCAGCAGACATCCGGGACAGGGGACCAATCAGCCCCAGCATTTT
13	-	TRBV7-2	-	TRBJ2-4	CASSLGLENIQYF	TGTGCCAGCAGCTTGGGGCTCGAAAACATTCAGTACTTC
17	few	TRBV7-6	-	TRBJ2-3	CASSLGPRGLDTDTQYF	TGTGCCAGCAGCTTAGGCCCGCGGGGGCTGGACACAGATACGCAGTATTTT
15	-	TRBV5-1	-	TRBJ2-2	CASLSREDNTGELFF	TGCGCCAGCTTATCCAGGGAAGACAACACCGGGGAGCTGTTTTTT
14	-	TRBV24-1	-	TRBJ2-7	CATSAPGSQVEQYF	TGTGCCACCAGTGCCCCTGGGTCACAGGTCGAGCAGTACTTC
15	few	TRBV11-2	TRBD1	TRBJ2-7	CASRRASGGWYEQYF	TGTGCCAGCAGACGCGCTTCAGGGGGCTGGTACGAGCAGTACTTC
17	-	TRBV6-5	-	TRBJ1-2	CASSYSAGTDTNYGYTF	TGTGCCAGCAGTTACTCGGCAGGGACCGATACTAACTATGGCTACACCTTC
14	-	TRBV28	TRBD1	TRBJ2-1	CASRMTGGNNEQFF	TGTGCCAGCAGGATGACAGGGGGGAACAATGAGCAGTTCTTC
19	-	TRBV29-1	TRBD2	TRBJ2-1	CSVARQTEFGTSGNNEQFF	TGCAGCGTCGCCCGCCAGACAGAATTCGGGACTAGCGGGAACAATGAGCAGTTCTTC
16	many	TRBV6-2/TRBV6-3	-	TRBJ2-6	CASSSDGLSGANVLTF	TGTGCCAGCAGCTCCGACGGACTCTCTGGGGCCAACGTCCTGACTTTC
15	-	TRBV7-2	TRBD1	TRBJ2-7	CASSARDRGSYEQYF	TGTGCCAGCAGCGCCCGGGACAGGGGGTCCTACGAGCAGTACTTC
14	few	TRBV20-1	-	TRBJ2-5	CSVVRDGSGETQYF	TGCAGTGTCGTAAGGGACGGGAGTGGAGAGACCCAGTACTTC
15	many	TRBV7-3	-	TRBJ2-3	CASSSTTGFTDTQYF	TGTGCCAGCAGCTCTACGACGGGATTTACAGATACGCAGTATTTT
15	-	TRBV9	TRBD1	TRBJ2-1	CASSVRDRAYNEQFF	TGTGCCAGCAGCGTCCGGGACAGGGCCTACAATGAGCAGTTCTTC